The rows below give T cell receptor beta chains drawn from one sample of a study of shared clonotypes between healthy human individuals. Sequencing used immunoSEQ multiplex PCR; TCRdb keeps in-frame clones, though not all of them. The sample includes 1 million to 1.2 million clones, 60% to 85% seen only once; the top ten take approximately 0.95%. Sequenced: memory CD4+ T cells from PBMCs. Receptors originate from a man younger than 35 in good health. Some clones in this sample may be carry-over from other donors' samples. CDR3s include the opening cysteine and the closing phenylalanine or tryptophan. D genes are given only for firm matches. For some rows the clone size is stated as once, few or many, or as a class when expanded; others skip it.

TRBJ1-3,TRBV9,NA,TRBD1,CASSPSDRAGNTIYF,TGTGCCAGCAGCCCTTCGGACAGGGCTGGAAACACCATATATTTT
TRBJ2-7,TRBV18,NA,NA,CASSRGTGEIYEQYF,TGTGCCAGCTCACGGGGGACGGGGGAGATATACGAGCAGTACTTC
TRBJ1-5,TRBV30,NA,NA,CAWRDTSNQPQHF,TGTGCCTGGAGGGACACTAGCAATCAGCCCCAGCATTTT
TRBJ1-6,TRBV7-9,few,NA,CASSEYQHSPLHF,TGTGCCAGCAGCGAATACCAGCATTCACCCCTCCACTTT
TRBJ1-1,TRBV29-1,NA,NA,CSARSLTGNTEAFF,TGCAGCGCCCGCTCCTTGACAGGGAACACTGAAGCTTTCTTT
TRBJ1-1,TRBV28,NA,TRBD1,CASRRQGLNTEAFF,TGTGCCAGCAGGAGACAGGGGCTGAACACTGAAGCTTTCTTT
TRBJ2-7,TRBV5-4,many,NA,CASSQGGASYEQYF,TGTGCCAGCAGCCAGGGGGGGGCCTCCTACGAGCAGTACTTC
TRBJ2-7,TRBV28,many,TRBD2,CASSFTRTSSEQYF,TGTGCCAGCAGTTTCACACGGACTAGCAGCGAGCAGTACTTC
TRBJ1-1,TRBV6-1,NA,TRBD1,CAHAGGADTEAFF,TGTGCCCACGCAGGGGGCGCGGACACTGAAGCTTTCTTT
TRBJ2-3,TRBV5-8,NA,NA,CASNRQVSDTQYF,TGTGCCAGCAACCGACAGGTCTCAGATACGCAGTATTTT
TRBJ2-7,TRBV11-1,NA,TRBD1,CASSRLTGDYEQYF,TGTGCCAGCAGCCGGCTAACAGGGGACTACGAGCAGTACTTC